This T cell receptor (beta chain) was found in a study of CD8 T cells in ankylosing spondylitis. Study conclusions and caveats: A TCR beta motif of fewer than 10 highly homologous variants seemed to mark ankylosing spondylitis blood. Disease-linked clones were CD8+ and relatively rare in peripheral blood.

Quantitative 5'-RACE with molecular barcodes was used to make the TCR beta libraries. TCRdb re-called the 5' RACE reads through MiXCR, storing one row per CDR3 protein. Among fewer than 550,000 distinct CDR3 sequences listed, approximately 5% were seen once. Germline trimming cut 7 bases from V and 7 bases from J; bases unmatched to any gene: 6. The length of the CDR3 is 14 residues. Germline V gene data show CDR1 as SGHRS and CDR2 as YFSETQ. This clonotype has only a few counts. Its target is not known. This TCR was recovered from a male donor with ankylosing spondylitis. Material: blood, either unsorted or a sorted T cell fraction (not recorded which). The V gene is TRBV5-1, the J gene TRBJ2-2; 11 bases align to TRBD2. The chain's CDR3 is CASGTGTSGGELFF. DNA of the CDR3: TGCGCCAGCGGTACCGGGACTAGCGGCGGGGAGCTGTTTTTT.